The entry that follows covers one T cell receptor beta chain sequence. Antigen: not known. Reverse transcription of extracted RNA yielded cDNA, which provided the sequencing template. Data came from immunoSEQ multiplex PCR; TCRdb stores just in-frame clones and leaves some out. Seen here are some 110,000 clones, about 61% observed once, and the top ten hold approximately 2.6%. This record comes from a study of CD8+ T cells in alopecia areata. This CDR3 contains 13 residues. Trimming removed 0 bases from V and 7 bases from J, with 6 bases in between. CDR1 MNHEY and CDR2 SVGAGI come from the germline V gene. Researchers picked out CD4+ and CD8+ T cells from PBMCs by sorting. Study conclusions and caveats: Scalp sequencing also captures normal skin's resident alphabeta T cells. Lesional scalp exceeded normal scalp in clonality, especially in alopecia totalis/universalis. Relative to mice, TCR sharing across patients was less clear, a difference possibly HLA-related.

The source is a human donor in good health. Sequencing was carried out using CD4+ T cells sorted from blood. J is TRBJ2-2 and V is TRBV6-5; D remains ambiguous. Written as DNA, the CDR3 is TGTGCCAGCAGTTACTCTGCCGGCGGGGAGCTGTTTTTT. This encodes CASSYSAGGELFF.